The next 8 T cell receptor beta chains were all read from a single sample in a study of blood T cell repertoires in COVID-19. Using immunoSEQ multiplex PCR, the repertoire was profiled, and TCRdb retains in-frame clones only, with some absent. Here the sample spans approximately 220,000 clones, about 86% being singletons. The sequenced sample consisted of peripheral blood. The receptors originated from a man in his 60s who had recovered from COVID-19.

The gene calls are TRBV9 and TRBJ2-2, with D maybe TRBD2 (5 bases). The length of the CDR3 is 14 residues. Trimming took off 4 bases at V and 3 bases at J, with 10 bases between the two ends. Germline assignment: CDR1 SGDLS and CDR2 YYNGEE. The CDR3 sequence is CASSFRTHTGELFF. The CDR3 nucleotides read TGTGCCAGCAGCTTCCGGACTCACACCGGGGAGCTGTTTTTT.

The chain employs TRBV6-5 and TRBJ2-1, with D unclear. V dropped 7 bases and J dropped 6 bases, with 19 bases sitting between them. Per germline, CDR1 MNHEY and CDR2 SVGAGI. The CDR3 length is 15 residues. This CDR3 reads CASNKLVNGFNEQFF. The CDR3 nucleotides read TGTGCCAGCAATAAATTGGTAAACGGGTTCAATGAGCAGTTCTTC.

The chain employs TRBV24-1 and TRBJ2-1; maybe TRBD2 (6 bases). Germline V gives CDR1 KGHDR, CDR2 SFDVKD. The CDR3 runs to 16 residues. V shed 4 bases and J shed 5 bases, with 17 bases lying between them. Written as DNA, the CDR3 is TGTGCCACCAGTGACTCCGGAGGGTCTTTAGACAATGAGCAGTTCTTC. Residues: CATSDSGGSLDNEQFF.

The CDR3: CASSVEEVNSSEQFF. The CDR3 DNA is TGTGCCAGCAGCGTCGAAGAGGTTAATTCCAGTGAGCAGTTCTTC. The chain has TRBV6-5 and TRBJ2-1, with D unclear. Germline CDR1 and CDR2: MNHEY and SVGAGI. V was trimmed by 6 bases and J by 9 bases, leaving 21 bases between them. This CDR3 is 15 amino acids long.

The V and J genes are TRBV9 and TRBJ2-2; D perhaps matches TRBD1 (5 bases). CDR1 is SGDLS and CDR2 is YYNGEE in the germline V gene. V was pared by 2 bases and J by 5 bases, with 10 bases between. The CDR3 has 14 amino acids. CDR3 amino acids: CASSVQGKTGELFF. In DNA, the CDR3 is TGTGCCAGCAGCGTCCAGGGAAAAACCGGGGAGCTGTTTTTT.

The chain combines TRBV28 with TRBJ1-2, with no clear D. Germline-derived CDR1 and CDR2 are MDHEN and SYDVKM. CDR3 length: 12 residues. In DNA, the CDR3 is TGTGCGATACGGGGAATTGCGGGTGGCTACACCTTC. Protein: CAIRGIAGGYTF.

The chain is built from TRBV7-2 and TRBJ2-2, with D perhaps matching TRBD2 (6 bases). The CDR3 has 15 amino acids. V was pared by 1 base and J by 7 bases, with 13 bases between. Looked up from germline, CDR1 is SGHTA and CDR2 is FQGNSA. CDR3 nucleotides: TGTGCCAGCAGCTTAGTAGGGTCCGGGGGCGGGGAGCTGTTTTTT. Its protein product is CASSLVGSGGGELFF.

The CDR3 DNA sequence: TGTGCCAGCAGCGTAGCTGGGACAAGTTATAGCTCCTACAATGAGCAGTTCTTC. It is translated as CASSVAGTSYSSYNEQFF. This chain uses TRBV9 with TRBJ2-1, with a weak D call TRBD1 (6 bases). The germline V and J ends were trimmed by 0 bases and 0 bases, with 16 bases remaining between them. CDR3 length equals 18 residues. Germline assignment: CDR1 SGDLS and CDR2 YYNGEE.